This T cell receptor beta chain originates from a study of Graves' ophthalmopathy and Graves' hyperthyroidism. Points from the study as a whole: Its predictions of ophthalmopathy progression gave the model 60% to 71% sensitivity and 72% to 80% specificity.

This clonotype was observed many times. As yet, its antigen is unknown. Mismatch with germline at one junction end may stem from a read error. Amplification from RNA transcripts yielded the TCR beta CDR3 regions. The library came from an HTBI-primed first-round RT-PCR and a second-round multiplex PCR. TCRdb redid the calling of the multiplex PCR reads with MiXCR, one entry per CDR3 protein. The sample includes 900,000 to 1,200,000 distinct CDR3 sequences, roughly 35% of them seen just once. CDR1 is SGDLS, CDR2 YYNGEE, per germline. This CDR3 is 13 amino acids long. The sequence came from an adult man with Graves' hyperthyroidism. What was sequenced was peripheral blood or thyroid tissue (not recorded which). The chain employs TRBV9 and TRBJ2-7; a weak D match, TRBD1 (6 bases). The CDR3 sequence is CASSAGQTYEQYF. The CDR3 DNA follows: TGTGCCAGTAGCGCAGGACAGACCTACGAGCAGTACTTC.